Below are 5 T cell receptor beta chains sequenced from a single sample in a study of blood T cell repertoires in COVID-19. Clones were read by immunoSEQ multiplex PCR, and TCRdb kept only the in-frame ones, dropping some. Found here are about 240,000 clones, 82% of them singletons; the top ten hold around 12%. The material sequenced was peripheral blood. These receptors were taken from a woman aged 60 to 75 with active or convalescent COVID-19.

The chain recombines TRBV9 with TRBJ1-5, with TRBD1 identical over 8 bases. In germline, CDR1 is SGDLS, CDR2 YYNGEE. V lost 0 bases and J lost 6; bases outside the gene matches: 5. This CDR3 is built from 15 residues. In DNA, the CDR3 is TGTGCCAGCAGCGTAGGACAGGGGATAGGTCAGCCCCAGCATTTT. This translates into CASSVGQGIGQPQHF.

This clone came up a few times. This rearrangement joins TRBV6-5 to TRBJ2-1; TRBD1 agrees at 8 bases. The CDR3 runs 15 residues. Per the germline V gene, CDR1 is MNHEY and CDR2 is SVGAGI. Trimming took 2 bases from V and 0 from J; bases not matched to a gene: 0. The DNA of the CDR3 is TGTGCCAGCAGTTACGGACAGGGCTCCTACAATGAGCAGTTCTTC. This encodes CASSYGQGSYNEQFF.

V gene TRBV2 combines with J gene TRBJ1-2; D might be TRBD1 (5 bases). The germline V and J ends were trimmed by 7 bases and 4 bases, with 16 bases remaining between them. The CDR3 has 14 residues. The germline V gene encodes CDR1 SNHLY and CDR2 FYNNEI. CDR3 DNA sequence: TGTGCCAGCAACCCCTGGGGCGGCGGCTATGGCTACACCTTC. Translated, it gives CASNPWGGGYGYTF.

The gene calls are TRBV7-3 and TRBJ1-3; D not resolved. The CDR3 totals 17 residues. The germline V gene encodes CDR1 SGHTA and CDR2 FQGTGA. V shed 2 bases and J shed 2 bases, with 16 bases lying between them. The CDR3 nucleotides read TGTGCCAGCAGCTTACACTGGGCCCTGGTCCCTGGAAACACCATATATTTT. Translating gives CASSLHWALVPGNTIYF.

The rearrangement uses TRBV7-2 and TRBJ1-2; 9 nucleotides align to TRBD1. This CDR3 has 13 amino acids. V shed 5 bases, J shed 7 bases, and the junction held 5 bases outside the gene matches. Per the germline V gene, CDR1 is SGHTA and CDR2 is FQGNSA. The DNA for the CDR3 is TGTGCCAGCAGCCTGACAGGGGGGATTGGCTACACCTTC. Residues: CASSLTGGIGYTF.